This T cell receptor (beta chain) was retrieved from a study of blood T cells in healthy people across ages. Notes on the study in general: Strongly correlated with naive T cell percentage was TCR beta diversity.

The second PCR ran roughly 6 to 12 cycles with a sample-barcoded 5' primer and J-beta primers. Every molecule of cDNA carried a tag from a template-switch adaptor with 12 random nucleotides. TCRdb analysed the 5' RACE reads with MiXCR anew, one entry per CDR3 protein. The repertoire holds some 900,000 distinct CDR3 sequences, with approximately 49% as singletons. The study recruited healthy Caucasian donors from Russia who were aged about 6 to 90. Per-sample yields of isolated PBMCs were at least 6 million. Germline V gene sequence: CDR1 DFQATT, CDR2 SNEGSKA (reference sequence). V dropped 3 bases and J dropped 4 bases, with 12 bases sitting between them. This CDR3 region has 14 residues. This clonotype was seen only a few times. Its antigen is unknown.

The sequenced material came from blood. The chain links TRBV20-1 to TRBJ2-2; possible D gene TRBD2, 6 bases. The receptor's source is a man aged 25-40 years in good health. CDR3 sequence: CSARSFGGTGELFF. The CDR3 region has the DNA TGCAGTGCTAGGTCTTTCGGGGGCACCGGGGAGCTGTTTTTT.